These T cell receptor beta chains were read from a single sample in a study of read filtering for tumor transcriptome and immune sequencing. MiXCR, applied by TCRdb to the reads, yields one record per CDR3 protein. The data show about 46,000 distinct CDR3 sequences, approximately 19% seen once. Sequencing input: a population of CD138-negative cells sorted from bone marrow. The source of these receptors is a donor at least 40 years old with multiple myeloma. Both conserved end residues are part of each CDR3. A D gene is named only where the DNA matches it firmly. Clone size is given for some rows only: seen once, a few or many times, or a class if the clone is expanded.

TRBJ2-2,TRBV12-3/TRBV12-4,TRBD2,many,TGTGCCAGCAGTCTAGCGGGCCGGAACACCGGGGAGCTGTTTTTT,CASSLAGRNTGELFF
TRBJ2-5,TRBV7-7,NA,many,TGTGCCAGCAGCTTAGGATCAGACACCCAAGAGACCCAGTACTTC,CASSLGSDTQETQYF
TRBJ2-1,TRBV11-3,NA,many,TGTGCCAGCAGTCAAGGATCATTCAATGAGCAGTTCTTC,CASSQGSFNEQFF
TRBJ1-5,TRBV6-2/TRBV6-3,NA,few,TGTGCCAGCAGTTACTCGTCTCCGGGGCAGCCCCAGCATTTT,CASSYSSPGQPQHF
TRBJ2-6,TRBV19,NA,many,TGTGCCAGTAGTGCTCTAGGGATCCCATCTGGGGCCAACGTCCTGACTTTC,CASSALGIPSGANVLTF
TRBJ2-4,TRBV20-1,NA,many,TGCAGTGCTAGTGATAGCGGACACAAAAACATTCAGTACTTC,CSASDSGHKNIQYF
TRBJ2-3,TRBV6-6,TRBD2,NA,TGTGCCAGCAGTTACTCGACTAGCGGGAGCACGGTTACGCAGTATTTT,CASSYSTSGSTVTQYF
TRBJ2-3,TRBV29-1,NA,many,TGCAGCGTTGCTTCCGCTAGGGTAAATACGCAGTATTTT,CSVASARVNTQYF
TRBJ2-2,TRBV28,NA,medium-sized,TGTGCCAGCAGGGTGGGCACCGGGGAGCTGTTTTTT,CASRVGTGELFF
TRBJ1-5,TRBV10-3,TRBD1,NA,TGTGCCATCCGCGGGACAGGGGGCAATCAGCCCCAGCATTTT,CAIRGTGGNQPQHF
TRBJ2-7,TRBV7-9,NA,many,TGTGCCAGCAGCCCACTGGGGGGAAGCTCCTACGAGCAGTACTTC,CASSPLGGSSYEQYF
TRBJ1-4,TRBV19,NA,many,TGTGCCAGTAGCCTAGACAGGGAAAAACTGTTTTTT,CASSLDREKLFF
TRBJ2-1,TRBV4-1,TRBD2,many,TGCGCCAGCAGCCGCACTAGCGGGAGGGCCGGTGGTGAGCAGTTCTTC,CASSRTSGRAGGEQFF
TRBJ2-3,TRBV20-1,TRBD1,few,TGCAGTGCTAGGCGTCAGGGGGCTTCAGATACGCAGTATTTT,CSARRQGASDTQYF
TRBJ2-1,TRBV18,NA,many,TGTGCCAGCTCACCACCGGCGTCCAATGAGCAGTTCTTC,CASSPPASNEQFF
TRBJ2-7,TRBV20-1,NA,many,TGCAGTGCTAGACAGACGGGAACCTCCTACGAGCAGTACTTC,CSARQTGTSYEQYF
TRBJ2-2,TRBV7-9,NA,many,TGTGCCAGCAGCTTAAACAGTCCCACCGGGGAGCTGTTTTTT,CASSLNSPTGELFF
TRBJ2-3,TRBV11-2,TRBD1,NA,TGTGCCAGTAGCTCGTCCCTGATGACAGGGCCCACAGATACGCAGTATTTT,CASSSSLMTGPTDTQYF
TRBJ2-1,TRBV19,NA,many,TGTGCCAGTAGTGGGCTAAACTCCTACAATGAGCAGTTCTTC,CASSGLNSYNEQFF
TRBJ2-2,TRBV7-3,NA,many,TGTGCCAGCAGCTCGGACCCACACCGGGAGCTGTTTTTT,CASSSDPHRELFF
TRBJ2-7,TRBV6-5,NA,many,TGTGCCAGCAAACTGAGCTTCGGGGCATACGAGCAGTACTTC,CASKLSFGAYEQYF
TRBJ2-3,TRBV3-1,NA,NA,TGTGCCAACAGCCAGAGGGCTAGCGGCACAGATACGCAGTATTTT,CANSQRASGTDTQYF
TRBJ1-1,TRBV12-3/TRBV12-4,TRBD1,many,TGTGCCAGCAGTTTGCCTCAGGGGGAGAACACTGAAGCTTTCTTT,CASSLPQGENTEAFF
TRBJ2-6,TRBV28,TRBD2,many,TGTGCCAGCAGTCGACTAGCGGGAGAGGCTGGGGCCAACGTCCTGACTTTC,CASSRLAGEAGANVLTF
TRBJ2-2,TRBV6-5,NA,many,TGTGCCAGCAGTTATAACACCGGGGAGCTGTTTTTT,CASSYNTGELFF
TRBJ2-1,TRBV29-1,NA,many,TGCAGCGCCCGACTATCGGGAGAGAACGATGAACAGTTCTTC,CSARLSGENDEQFF
TRBJ1-1,TRBV20-1,NA,many,TGCAGTGCATCGACAGTCTACACTGAAGCTTTCTTT,CSASTVYTEAFF
TRBJ2-7,TRBV12-3/TRBV12-4,NA,many,TGTGCCAGCAGACCAAACGGCTACGAGCAGTACTTC,CASRPNGYEQYF
TRBJ1-1,TRBV28,NA,medium-sized,TGTGCCAGCAGTACTGAGAGGGCTGAAGCTTTCTTT,CASSTERAEAFF
TRBJ1-5,TRBV29-1,NA,many,TGCAGCGCCCAGGACAGTAGCAATCAGCCCCAGCATTTT,CSAQDSSNQPQHF
TRBJ2-5,TRBV30,NA,many,TGTGCCTGGATAGGTCGGGACCAAGAGACCCAGTACTTC,CAWIGRDQETQYF
TRBJ2-1,TRBV29-1,TRBD2,many,TGCAGCGTTGATGGGCTAGCGGATTACAATGAGCAGTTCTTC,CSVDGLADYNEQFF
TRBJ2-3,TRBV4-3,NA,many,TGCGCCAGCAGCTACGATGGGAAGATCACAGATACGCAGTATTTT,CASSYDGKITDTQYF
TRBJ1-4,TRBV12-3/TRBV12-4,NA,many,TGTGCCAGCAGTTTAACCGGGACAAGGCAAAATGAAAAACTGTTTTTT,CASSLTGTRQNEKLFF
TRBJ2-1,TRBV11-2,TRBD2,many,TGTGCCAGCAGCCATCCCTCTAGCGGGCCCTCCTACAATGAGCAGTTCTTC,CASSHPSSGPSYNEQFF
TRBJ1-2,TRBV10-2,NA,NA,TGCGTCAGCAGTGTGGGGAGGAACTATGGCCACACCTTC,CVSSVGRNYGHTF
TRBJ1-5,TRBV28,TRBD1,few,TGTGCCAGCAGCGACAGGGCAAGCAATCAGCCCCAGCATTTT,CASSDRASNQPQHF
TRBJ2-7,TRBV19,NA,many,TGTGCCAGTAGTATAGGGCAGGAGCAGTACTTC,CASSIGQEQYF
TRBJ2-1,TRBV19,NA,medium-sized,TGTGCCAGTAGGGCGAGGGACCGGGCTGAGCAGTTCTTC,CASRARDRAEQFF
TRBJ2-7,TRBV20-1,NA,few,TGCAGTGCTCCCAAGGGGACCTACGAGCAGTACTTC,CSAPKGTYEQYF
TRBJ1-1,TRBV6-5,NA,many,TGTGCCAGCAGTTACGAGGGGGTGAACACTGAAGCTTTCTTT,CASSYEGVNTEAFF
TRBJ2-1,TRBV7-3,NA,NA,TGTGCCAGCTGCACTGACAGTTACAATGAGCAGTTCTTC,CASCTDSYNEQFF